These T cell receptor beta chains were read from a single sample in a study of blood T cell repertoires in COVID-19. Sequencing was performed with immunoSEQ multiplex PCR; in TCRdb, only in-frame clones are kept and a portion is missing. The data contain under 150,000 clones, 85% of them singletons. The sample consisted of peripheral blood. All receptors come from an older man with acute or convalescent COVID-19. The CDR3 runs from the conserved cysteine through the conserved F or W. A D gene is named only where the DNA matches it firmly. Not all rows give a size; the values are once, few, many and, for expanded clones, a class.

TGTGCCAGCAGCTTGTATCCCGCAGGGGGACACACAGATACGCAGTATTTT CASSLYPAGGHTDTQYF NA TRBD1 TRBJ2-3 TRBV5-8
TGCGCCAGCAGGTCGGGACACCTCAAGGGCGCCCCTAACTATGGCTACACCTTC CASRSGHLKGAPNYGYTF NA NA TRBJ1-2 TRBV10-1
TGTGCCAGCAGTGAACTGTCAGGGTCGCATTTT CASSELSGSHF NA NA TRBJ1-5 TRBV6-1
TGTGCCAGCAGTGAGGGGAGTTTCCAAGAGACCCAGTACTTC CASSEGSFQETQYF NA NA TRBJ2-5 TRBV6-1
TGTGCCTGGAGAGGGGGATCCTATGGCTACACCTTC CAWRGGSYGYTF NA NA TRBJ1-2 TRBV30
TGTGCCAGCAGCTTGACGGACTCCAGAGTCAATGAGCAGTTCTTC CASSLTDSRVNEQFF NA NA TRBJ2-1 TRBV5-5
TGTGCCAGCAGTTACTCGAACAGGGGTTCTTGGGAGACCCAGTACTTC CASSYSNRGSWETQYF NA TRBD1 TRBJ2-5 TRBV6-5
TGTGCCAGCAGGGATAGCGGGAGGGTCGGGGAGACCCAGTACTTC CASRDSGRVGETQYF many TRBD2 TRBJ2-5 TRBV6-5
TGTGCCAGCAGCTTGGCCGGGACAGGGGGCAAGAACGAGCAGTACTTC CASSLAGTGGKNEQYF NA TRBD1 TRBJ2-7 TRBV7-9
TGCAGCGTGGGGGACAGGGGCTACGAGCAGTACTTC CSVGDRGYEQYF NA TRBD1 TRBJ2-7 TRBV29-1
TGTGCCACCGACCGGTCGGGAGATACGCAGTATTTT CATDRSGDTQYF NA NA TRBJ2-3 TRBV6-5
TGTGCCAGCAGTCCCGCCGGGACTAAATACGAGCAGTACTTC CASSPAGTKYEQYF NA TRBD2 TRBJ2-7 TRBV6-5
TGTGCCTGGAGCGGACAGGGACAGCCCCAGCATTTT CAWSGQGQPQHF NA TRBD1 TRBJ1-5 TRBV30
TGTGCCAGCAGCTCTGCAGGGTTTAGCACCGGGGAGCTGTTTTTT CASSSAGFSTGELFF NA NA TRBJ2-2 TRBV7-3
TGTGCCAGCAGCGTTAGCACGGCAATTCACTATGGCTACACCTTC CASSVSTAIHYGYTF NA NA TRBJ1-2 TRBV9
TGCGCCAGCAGCTTGGACTTTTATGGCTACACCTTC CASSLDFYGYTF NA NA TRBJ1-2 TRBV5-1
TGTGCCAGTAGAGACAGGGGACCGGGTACAGATACGCAGTATTTT CASRDRGPGTDTQYF NA TRBD1 TRBJ2-3 TRBV19
TGTGCCAGCAGTTTTTCAATCCCAAGAGAGGGGACCCAGTACTTC CASSFSIPREGTQYF NA NA TRBJ2-5 TRBV28
TGTGCCAGCAGCCGCCCTATGCAGGGGTGGGCCTCCTACGAGCAGTACTTC CASSRPMQGWASYEQYF NA NA TRBJ2-7 TRBV27
TGTGCCAGCAGCGTAGGCGGAGGGGGGGACTCACCCCTCCACTTT CASSVGGGGDSPLHF NA NA TRBJ1-6 TRBV9
TGTGCCAGCACCCTCTCGGGAAAGAACACTGAAGCTTTCTTT CASTLSGKNTEAFF NA NA TRBJ1-1 TRBV7-9
TGTGCCACCTCCAAGGGACAGGGTACGGTAGAGCAGTACTTC CATSKGQGTVEQYF NA TRBD1 TRBJ2-7 TRBV24-1
TGTGCCAGATGGGACAGGGGGGGAGAGACCCAGTACTTC CARWDRGGETQYF once TRBD1 TRBJ2-5 TRBV2
TGTGCCAGCAGCCGACCGGCTAGCGGTGCCTACGAGCAGTACTTC CASSRPASGAYEQYF NA TRBD2 TRBJ2-7 TRBV3-1/TRBV3-2
TGCGCCAGCAGCCAGCTCGGGACAACAGATACGCAGTATTTT CASSQLGTTDTQYF NA NA TRBJ2-3 TRBV10-1
TGCGCCAGCAGCCAAGATTTAGACCTCAGGAAGAGGGACTTC CASSQDLDLRKRDF NA NA TRBJ2-7 TRBV4-1
TGTGCCAGCAGCCTCTATCAGGGGGCAGCTAACTATGGCTACACCTTC CASSLYQGAANYGYTF few TRBD1 TRBJ1-2 TRBV7-6
TGTGCCAGCAGCCAAGGGACAGCTGGCTACACCTTC CASSQGTAGYTF once NA TRBJ1-2 TRBV3-1/TRBV3-2
TGTGCCAGCAGTTACTCAAAAGGTCAGGGGCGCTCTGGGGCCAACGTCCTGACTTTC CASSYSKGQGRSGANVLTF once NA TRBJ2-6 TRBV6-2/TRBV6-3
TGTGCCAGCAGCTTACGGGAGAGCGCTAATGAAAAACTGTTTTTT CASSLRESANEKLFF NA NA TRBJ1-4 TRBV7-9
TGTGCCAGCAGCCCCAGCGTCAGGGGCTTGGGCACAGATACGCAGTATTTT CASSPSVRGLGTDTQYF NA NA TRBJ2-3 TRBV7-3
TGTGCCAGCAGTGAAATTAGGACAGGGGGAGAGACCCAGTACTTC CASSEIRTGGETQYF NA TRBD1 TRBJ2-5 TRBV2
TGTGCCAGCGGAAGAACAGCCTCCTACCACACAGATACGCAGTATTTT CASGRTASYHTDTQYF NA NA TRBJ2-3 TRBV27
TGTGCCAGCACCCCCGGGACCTACAATGAGCAGTTCTTC CASTPGTYNEQFF NA NA TRBJ2-1 TRBV12-3/TRBV12-4
TGTGCCAGCACCCGTAGGGCCGGGGGGAGCACTGAAGCTTTCTTT CASTRRAGGSTEAFF once NA TRBJ1-1 TRBV9
TGTGCCAGCAGCTCCGGACTAGCGGGGGGGCAAGCATACAATGAGCAGTTCTTC CASSSGLAGGQAYNEQFF NA TRBD2 TRBJ2-1 TRBV5-4
TGTGCCAGCAGTTCAATGGGACAGCCTAACTATGGCTACACCTTC CASSSMGQPNYGYTF NA TRBD1 TRBJ1-2 TRBV27
TGTGCCAGCAGCCTCACGGGACTAGCGGGGGAAGAGACCCAGTACTTC CASSLTGLAGEETQYF NA TRBD2 TRBJ2-5 TRBV11-2
TGTGCCAGCAGCCAAGTGGGGACAGGCTATGGCTACACCTTC CASSQVGTGYGYTF NA TRBD1 TRBJ1-2 TRBV14
TGCGCCACCCAGGGACAGGGTGACACTGAAGCTTTCTTT CATQGQGDTEAFF NA TRBD1 TRBJ1-1 TRBV5-1
TGTGCCAGCAGCTTCGGACAGGCCCGCGAGCAGTACTTC CASSFGQAREQYF NA TRBD1 TRBJ2-7 TRBV7-2
TGTGCCAGACCACCCTACAGGGGAAGAGGTGAAAAACTGTTTTTT CARPPYRGRGEKLFF NA TRBD1 TRBJ1-4 TRBV6-5
TGTGCCAGCAGCCGGGGACAGCCTAATGAAAAACTGTTTTTT CASSRGQPNEKLFF NA TRBD1 TRBJ1-4 TRBV11-3